This TCR beta chain was sequenced during a study of tumour-infiltrating T cells in Burkitt lymphoma. This clone showed up just a few times. With 2 bases clipped from V and 4 bases from J, the junction kept 7 bases outside the gene matches. From germline, CDR1 is SGHVS and CDR2 FQNEAQ. The CDR3 has 16 amino acids. TCRdb's copy holds only in-frame clones and misses some; the assay was immunoSEQ multiplex PCR. The table records fewer than 300 clones, 15% to 20% of them present only once. Sequencing was carried out using tumor tissue from a relapse. The origin of this receptor is a human donor with relapsed Burkitt lymphoma. This chain links TRBV7-8 with TRBJ1-5, with 8 bases identical to TRBD1. CDR3 sequence reads: CASSLKGRQGNQPQHF. The CDR3, as DNA: TGTGCCAGCAGCTTAAAAGGAAGACAGGGGAATCAGCCCCAGCATTTT.